This TCR beta chain was recorded in a study of identical twins. Regarding the study as a whole: Reduced insertions were recorded for abundant cord blood beta clonotypes, with no such pattern in memory repertoires. Where beta out-of-frame sequences were concerned, excess twin sharing was weaker. Recombination models fit unrelated individuals' TCR alpha sharing but underestimated twins'.

This clonotype was picked up many times. Its cognate antigen is unknown. TCRdb re-derived calls from the 5' RACE reads in MiXCR, one entry per CDR3 protein. Found here are 150,000 or so distinct CDR3 sequences, around 3.6% of them singletons; the top ten hold 8.1%. With 3 bases clipped from V and 6 bases from J, the junction kept 4 bases outside the gene matches. Germline V gene data show CDR1 as KGHDR and CDR2 as SFDVKD. CDR3 length: 16 amino acids. Sequencing was carried out using memory T cells sorted from blood. The chain employs TRBV24-1 and TRBJ2-1; TRBD2 aligns across 13 bases. This receptor was obtained from a man aged 18 to 29 in good health. The CDR3 reads CATSDPRTSGSNEQFF. CDR3 in DNA: TGTGCCACCAGTGATCCTAGGACTAGCGGGAGCAATGAGCAGTTCTTC.